Sequencing of this TCR beta chain was carried out in a study of blood T cell repertoires in COVID-19. Study summary: Researchers got acute and convalescent COVID-19 samples from the United States, Italy and Spain.

The table came from immunoSEQ multiplex PCR; TCRdb's copy has only in-frame clones and leaves some out. The table records under 200,000 clones, roughly 88% of them present only once. The junction had 10 bases not matched to a gene; V was cut back by 4 bases and J by 7 bases. The germline V gene encodes CDR1 SGHTS and CDR2 YDEGEE. CDR3 length: 15 amino acids. The sample was peripheral blood. This clonotype was obtained from a woman older than 75 with active or convalescent COVID-19. The genes are TRBV5-8 and TRBJ1-4; 7 bases align to TRBD1. The CDR3: CASSREGQLSEKLFF. The DNA for the CDR3 is TGTGCCAGCAGCCGCGAGGGACAGCTCTCTGAAAAACTGTTTTTT.